This section outlines one TCR beta chain sequence together with its context. Its antigen is as yet unknown. At one end the junction does not follow the germline gene, possibly because of a read error. RNA was extracted from bulk tissue without any cell sorting. Distant lung tissue was collected more than 3 cm away from the tumor edge. These data come from a study of tumor and adjacent non-tumor tissue in lung cancer. Background on the study: Histology: 12 adenocarcinoma, a couple of squamous cell carcinoma, 1 small cell lung cancer. Stage I to III disease affected about nine men and 5 women aged roughly 31 to 80. Notes on the study in general: Tumor TCR diversity, when higher, was linked to shorter survival. TCR diversity was significantly greater in tumor than normal lung tissue.

TCRbeta libraries were built with three rounds of nested PCR, modified from ARM-PCR. Via MiXCR, TCRdb re-called the multiplex PCR reads, giving one row per CDR3 protein. The repertoire has tens of thousands of distinct CDR3 sequences, roughly two thirds of them found once; the top ten carry over 15%. CDR1 is SGHAT and CDR2 is FQNNGV in the germline V gene. This CDR3 contains 14 residues. This TCR was sampled from a woman aged 40 to 50 with non-small cell lung cancer. The gene calls are TRBV11-2 and TRBJ2-5; D is possibly TRBD2 (5 bases). The sample comprised distant non-tumor lung tissue. CDR3 sequence reads: CASTISAGSETQYF. The CDR3 region has the DNA TGTGCCAGCACCATTAGTGCAGGTAGCGAGACCCAGTATTTC.